This TCR beta chain is drawn from a study of blood T cells in healthy people across ages. Study-level points and caveats: Naive T cell percentage by flow cytometry tracked strongly with beta diversity. PBMC samples, being unsorted, prevented any conclusive comparison of naive and antigen-experienced cells.

Alongside a J-beta primer mix, a sample-barcoded 5' primer served in a second PCR lasting roughly 7 to 11 cycles. Each cDNA was tagged by a template-switch adaptor containing 12 random nucleotides. TCRdb reprocessed the 5' RACE reads via MiXCR and lists one record per CDR3 protein. The sample lists about 1,500,000 distinct CDR3 sequences; around 42% were seen once. Donors were healthy Caucasian individuals from Russia aged roughly 6 to 90. Trimming stripped 6 bases from V and 3 bases from J, with 11 bases between. The germline CDR1 and CDR2 sequences are MGHRA and YSYEKL. There are 13 residues in the CDR3. A note on this clonotype: Its antigen remains unidentified.

Sequenced material: blood. The sequence was obtained from a woman under 30 in good health. The genes are TRBV4-1 and TRBJ1-1; D is ambiguous. The CDR3 DNA reads as TGCGCCAGCAGGGGTTTTGGCTACACTGAAGCTTTCTTT. It yields the protein CASRGFGYTEAFF.